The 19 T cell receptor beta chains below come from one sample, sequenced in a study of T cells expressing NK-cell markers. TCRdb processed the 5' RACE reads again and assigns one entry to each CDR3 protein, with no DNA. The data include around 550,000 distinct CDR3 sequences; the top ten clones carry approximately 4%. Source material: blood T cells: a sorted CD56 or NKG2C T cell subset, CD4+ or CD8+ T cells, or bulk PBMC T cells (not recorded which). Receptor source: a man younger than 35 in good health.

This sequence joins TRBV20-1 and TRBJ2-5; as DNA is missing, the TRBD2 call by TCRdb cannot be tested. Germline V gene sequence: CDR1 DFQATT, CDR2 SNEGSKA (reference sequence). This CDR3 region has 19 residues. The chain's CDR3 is CSARNPIAGGTTLQETQYF.

The CDR3 protein is CASSAAEAYEQYF. J is TRBJ2-7 and V is TRBV6-1. CDR1 is MNHNS, CDR2 SASEGT, per germline. CDR3 length: 13 amino acids.

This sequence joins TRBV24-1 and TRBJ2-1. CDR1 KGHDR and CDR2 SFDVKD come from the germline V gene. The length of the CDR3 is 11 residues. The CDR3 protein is CATSDRTEQFF.

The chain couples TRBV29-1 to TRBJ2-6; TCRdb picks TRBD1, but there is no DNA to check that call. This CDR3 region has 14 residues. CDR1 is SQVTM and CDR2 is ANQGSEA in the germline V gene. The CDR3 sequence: CSVATGTGANVLTF.

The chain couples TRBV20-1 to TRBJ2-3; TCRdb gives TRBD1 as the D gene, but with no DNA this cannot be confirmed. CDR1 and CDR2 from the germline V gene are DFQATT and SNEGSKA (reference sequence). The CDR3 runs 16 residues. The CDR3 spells CSAAPLTRRGTDTQYF.

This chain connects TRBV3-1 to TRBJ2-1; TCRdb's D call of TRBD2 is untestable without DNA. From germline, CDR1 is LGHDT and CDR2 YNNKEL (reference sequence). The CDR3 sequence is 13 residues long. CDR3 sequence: CASSQELAGVQFF.

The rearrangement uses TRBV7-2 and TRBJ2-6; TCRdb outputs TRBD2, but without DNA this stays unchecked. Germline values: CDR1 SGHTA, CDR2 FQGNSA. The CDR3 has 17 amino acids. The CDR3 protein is CASSLTGRGSGANVLTF.

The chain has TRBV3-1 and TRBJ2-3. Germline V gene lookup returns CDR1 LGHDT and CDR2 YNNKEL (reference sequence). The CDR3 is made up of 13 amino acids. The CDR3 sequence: CASSQVITDTQYF.

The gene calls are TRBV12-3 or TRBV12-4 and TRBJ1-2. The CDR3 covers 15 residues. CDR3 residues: CASSPSSDGHYGYTF.

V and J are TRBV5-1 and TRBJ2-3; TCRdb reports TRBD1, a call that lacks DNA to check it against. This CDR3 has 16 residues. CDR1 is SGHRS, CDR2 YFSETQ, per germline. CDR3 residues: CASSPSGPSGPDTQYF. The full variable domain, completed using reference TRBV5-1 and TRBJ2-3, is KAGVTQTPRYLIKTRGQQVTLSCSPISGHRSVSWYQQTPGQGLQFLFEYFSETQRNKGNFPGRFSGRQFSNSRSEMNVSTLELGDSALYLCASSPSGPSGPDTQYFGPGTRLTVL.

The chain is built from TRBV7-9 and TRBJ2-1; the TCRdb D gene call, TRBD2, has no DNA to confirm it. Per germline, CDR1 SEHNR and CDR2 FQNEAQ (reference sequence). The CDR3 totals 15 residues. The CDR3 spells CASSLTLAGSDEQFF.

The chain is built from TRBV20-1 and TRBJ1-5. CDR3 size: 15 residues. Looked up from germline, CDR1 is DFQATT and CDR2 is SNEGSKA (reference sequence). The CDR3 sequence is CSARDPGKEGQPQHF.

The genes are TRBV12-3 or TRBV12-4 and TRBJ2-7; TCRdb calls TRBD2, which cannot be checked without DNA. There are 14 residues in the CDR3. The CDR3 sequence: CASSLLAGAREQYF.

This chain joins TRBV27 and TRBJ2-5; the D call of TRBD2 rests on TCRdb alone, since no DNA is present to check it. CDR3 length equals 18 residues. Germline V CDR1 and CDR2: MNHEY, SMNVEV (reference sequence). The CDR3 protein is CASSFSMGLAGSVGTQYF.

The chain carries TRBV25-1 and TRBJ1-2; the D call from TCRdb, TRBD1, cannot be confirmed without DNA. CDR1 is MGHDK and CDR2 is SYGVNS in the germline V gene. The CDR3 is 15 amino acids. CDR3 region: CASSDAGGANYGYTF.

This CDR3 reads CAWSVYGGILSNEQFF. The genes are TRBV30 and TRBJ2-1; TCRdb reports TRBD2, a call that lacks DNA to check it against. The CDR3 runs 16 residues. Germline lookup yields CDR1 GTSNPN and CDR2 SVGIG (reference sequence). Variable domain in full (rest from reference TRBV30 and TRBJ2-1): SQTIHQWPATLVQPVGSPLSLECTVEGTSNPNLYWYRQAAGRGLQLLFYSVGIGQISSEVPQNLSASRPQDRQFILSSKKLLLSDSGFYLCAWSVYGGILSNEQFFGPGTRLTVL.

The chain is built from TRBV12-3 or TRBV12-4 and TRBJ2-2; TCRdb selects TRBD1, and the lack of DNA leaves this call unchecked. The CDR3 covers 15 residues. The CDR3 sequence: CASSFSQGDTGELFF.

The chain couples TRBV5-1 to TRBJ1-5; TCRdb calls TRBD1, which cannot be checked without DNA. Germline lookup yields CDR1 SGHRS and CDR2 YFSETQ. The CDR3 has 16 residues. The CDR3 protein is CASSPSPTGSNQPQHF.

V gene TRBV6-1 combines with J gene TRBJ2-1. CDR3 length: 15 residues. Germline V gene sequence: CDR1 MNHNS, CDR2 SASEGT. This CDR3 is CASSDRRLAIDEQFF.